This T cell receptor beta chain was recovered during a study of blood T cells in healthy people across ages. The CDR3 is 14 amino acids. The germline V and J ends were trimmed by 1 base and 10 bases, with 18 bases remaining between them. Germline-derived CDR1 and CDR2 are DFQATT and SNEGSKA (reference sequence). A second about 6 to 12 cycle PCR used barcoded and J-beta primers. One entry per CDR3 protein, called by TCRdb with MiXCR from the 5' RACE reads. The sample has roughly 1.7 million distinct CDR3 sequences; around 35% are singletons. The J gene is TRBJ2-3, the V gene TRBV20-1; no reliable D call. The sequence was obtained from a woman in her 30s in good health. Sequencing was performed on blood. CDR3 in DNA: TGCAGTGCTAGAGGCCGGCTTAGCACAGACGCGCAGTATTTT. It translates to CSARGRLSTDAQYF.